The 7 T cell receptor beta chains below come from one sample, sequenced in a study of blood T cell repertoires in COVID-19. TCRdb's table, derived via immunoSEQ multiplex PCR, lists solely in-frame clones and lacks some. The sample has some 48,000 clones, approximately 89% seen once. Material: peripheral blood. The receptors shown here come from a woman of 80 years or more with acute or convalescent COVID-19.

The chain joins TRBV6-2 or TRBV6-3 to TRBJ2-5; 13 bases are a match to TRBD2. After removal of 1 base from V and 1 base from J, the junction contained 3 bases not matched to a gene. There are 17 residues in the CDR3. CDR1 MNHEY and CDR2 SVGEGT come from the germline V gene. CDR3 coding DNA: TGTGCCAGCAGTTACTTGGGACTAGCGGGGTTCCAAGAGACCCAGTACTTC. Translation gives CASSYLGLAGFQETQYF.

V and J are TRBV5-4 and TRBJ2-7; 14 bases map to TRBD2. The CDR3 sequence is 17 residues long. Germline V lookup: CDR1 SGHNT, CDR2 YYREEE (reference sequence). The V segment lost 2 bases and the J segment 2 bases; nucleotides outside the gene matches: 6. DNA for the CDR3: TGTGCCAGCAGCTTAGGGACTAGCGGGGGACCCCCCTACGAGCAGTACGTC. This translates into CASSLGTSGGPPYEQYV.

This chain connects TRBV4-2 to TRBJ2-7; D possibly corresponds to TRBD2 (5 bases). Looked up from germline, CDR1 is LGHNA and CDR2 is YNFKEQ. This CDR3 has 16 residues. Trimming removed 4 bases at V and 1 base at J, with 17 bases between. CDR3 sequence reads: CASSPANSGLSYEQYF. In DNA form, the CDR3 reads TGTGCCAGCAGCCCAGCTAACAGCGGATTATCCTACGAGCAGTACTTC.

V gene TRBV3-1 (or the pseudogene TRBV3-2) combines with J gene TRBJ2-5; a possible D gene is TRBD1 (7 bases). Germline values: CDR1 LGHDT, CDR2 YNNKEL (reference sequence). This CDR3 comprises 15 residues. V lost 1 base and J lost 2, with 11 bases in between. CDR3 region: CASSQVPGGQETQYF. The CDR3, as DNA: TGTGCCAGCAGCCAAGTGCCAGGGGGGCAAGAGACCCAGTACTTC.

The rearrangement uses TRBV12-3 or TRBV12-4 and TRBJ2-2; D possibly corresponds to TRBD1 (5 bases). The CDR3 sequence is 12 residues long. The ends were cut back, 5 bases at V and 4 bases at J, with 5 bases in the middle. This CDR3 is CASSDSTGELFF. CDR3 nucleotide sequence: TGTGCCAGCAGTGACAGCACCGGGGAGCTGTTTTTT.

This sequence joins TRBV7-2 and TRBJ2-3; D gene unclear. This CDR3 comprises 13 residues. V was trimmed by 5 bases and J by 4 bases, leaving 10 bases between them. Per the germline V gene, CDR1 is SGHTA and CDR2 is FQGNSA. The CDR3 here is CASSNYNPDTQYF. The CDR3 DNA reads as TGTGCCAGCAGCAACTATAATCCAGATACGCAGTATTTT.

The chain carries TRBV29-1 and TRBJ2-3, with 8 bases aligning to TRBD1. CDR1 and CDR2 (germline): SQVTM, ANQGSEA. Germline trimming cut 8 bases from V and 5 bases from J; bases unmatched to any gene: 15. The CDR3 is made up of 15 amino acids. CDR3 nucleotides: TGCAGCTATCACCTCGGGGCAGGGGGCATAGATACGCAGTATTTT. Translating gives CSYHLGAGGIDTQYF.